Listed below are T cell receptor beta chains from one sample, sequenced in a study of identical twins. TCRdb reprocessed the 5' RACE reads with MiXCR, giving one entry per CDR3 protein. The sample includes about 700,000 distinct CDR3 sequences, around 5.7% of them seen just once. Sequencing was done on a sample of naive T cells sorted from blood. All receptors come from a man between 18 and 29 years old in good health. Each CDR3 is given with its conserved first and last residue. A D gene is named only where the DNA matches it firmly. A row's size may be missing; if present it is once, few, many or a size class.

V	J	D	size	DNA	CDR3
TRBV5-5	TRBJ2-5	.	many	TGTGCCAGCAGCTCACCTCGGGGTGGTCAAGAGACCCAGTACTTC	CASSSPRGGQETQYF
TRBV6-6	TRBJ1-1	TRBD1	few	TGTGCCAGCTCCAGGGGGCGGGCTGAAGCTTTCTTT	CASSRGRAEAFF
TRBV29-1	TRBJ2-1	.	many	TGCAGCGTTTTCTCTGATGGCTACAATGAGCAGTTCTTC	CSVFSDGYNEQFF
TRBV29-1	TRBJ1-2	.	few	TGCAGCGTTGAAGATGAGTTTGGGGGGGGCTACACCTTC	CSVEDEFGGGYTF
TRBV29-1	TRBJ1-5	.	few	TGCAGCGTTGCATGGGGGGTCGATCAGCCCCAGCATTTT	CSVAWGVDQPQHF
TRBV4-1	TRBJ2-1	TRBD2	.	TGCGCCAGCAGCCAAGTTTGGACTAGCGGGAGCAATGAGCAGTTCTTC	CASSQVWTSGSNEQFF
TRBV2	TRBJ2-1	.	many	TGTGCCAGCAGCACCACGGTCGGAAGGGGGGGTCGGTATGAGCAGTTCTTC	CASSTTVGRGGRYEQFF
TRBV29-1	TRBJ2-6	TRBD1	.	TGCAGCGTTGAAGACGGAAGACAGGGGGCTTTCTCTGGGGCCAACGTCCTGACTTTC	CSVEDGRQGAFSGANVLTF
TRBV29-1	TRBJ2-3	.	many	TGCAGCGTTGAGAGGGGGGCTGGCACAGATACGCAGTATTTT	CSVERGAGTDTQYF
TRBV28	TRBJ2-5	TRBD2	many	TGTGCCAGCAGTTTAGAGGGGCGGAGCGGGAACCAAGAGACCCAGTACTTC	CASSLEGRSGNQETQYF